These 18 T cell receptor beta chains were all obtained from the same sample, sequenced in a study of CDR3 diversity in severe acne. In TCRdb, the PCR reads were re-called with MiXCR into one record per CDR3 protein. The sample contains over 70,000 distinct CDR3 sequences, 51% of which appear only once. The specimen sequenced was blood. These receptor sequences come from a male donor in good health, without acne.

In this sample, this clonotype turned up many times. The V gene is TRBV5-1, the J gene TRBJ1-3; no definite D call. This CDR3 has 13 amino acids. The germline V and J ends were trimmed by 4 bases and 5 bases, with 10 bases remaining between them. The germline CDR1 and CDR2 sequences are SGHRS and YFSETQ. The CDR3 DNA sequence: TGCGCCAGCAGCATGGACTTTCGAAACACCATATATTTT. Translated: CASSMDFRNTIYF.

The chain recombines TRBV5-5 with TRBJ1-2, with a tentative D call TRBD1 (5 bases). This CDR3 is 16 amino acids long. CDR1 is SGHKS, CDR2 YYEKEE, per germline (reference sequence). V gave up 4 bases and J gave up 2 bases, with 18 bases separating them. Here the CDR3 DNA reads TGTGCCAGCAGCCCTGGGGCCCTGATCGAGAACTATGGCTACACCTTC. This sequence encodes CASSPGALIENYGYTF.

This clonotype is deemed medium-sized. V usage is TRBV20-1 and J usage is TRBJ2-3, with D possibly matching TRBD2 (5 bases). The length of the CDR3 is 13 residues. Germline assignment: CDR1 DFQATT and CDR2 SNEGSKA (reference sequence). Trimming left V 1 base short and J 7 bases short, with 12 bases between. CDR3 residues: CSARGAGPHTQYF. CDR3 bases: TGCAGTGCTAGAGGGGCGGGTCCCCATACGCAGTATTTT.

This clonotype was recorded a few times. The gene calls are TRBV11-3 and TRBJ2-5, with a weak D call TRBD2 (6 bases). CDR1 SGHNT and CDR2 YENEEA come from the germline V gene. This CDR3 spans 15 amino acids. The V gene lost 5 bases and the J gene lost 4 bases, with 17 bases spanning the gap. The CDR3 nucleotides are TGTGCCAGCAGCCTAGGGACTGCCGTCGGAGAGACCCAGTACTTC. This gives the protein CASSLGTAVGETQYF.

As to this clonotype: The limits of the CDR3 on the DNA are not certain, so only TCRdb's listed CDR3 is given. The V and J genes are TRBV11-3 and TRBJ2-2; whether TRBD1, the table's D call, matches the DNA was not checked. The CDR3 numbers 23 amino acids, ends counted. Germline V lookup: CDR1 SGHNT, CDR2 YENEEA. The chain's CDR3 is CASSSDESYNEQFFGPGTGELFF.

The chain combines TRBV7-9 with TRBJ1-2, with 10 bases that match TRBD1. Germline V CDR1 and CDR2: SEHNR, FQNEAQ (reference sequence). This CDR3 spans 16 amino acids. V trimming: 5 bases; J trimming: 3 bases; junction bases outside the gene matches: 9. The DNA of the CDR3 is TGTGCCAGCAGCGAGGGACAGGGGCTTTCATACTATGGCTACACCTTC. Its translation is CASSEGQGLSYYGYTF.

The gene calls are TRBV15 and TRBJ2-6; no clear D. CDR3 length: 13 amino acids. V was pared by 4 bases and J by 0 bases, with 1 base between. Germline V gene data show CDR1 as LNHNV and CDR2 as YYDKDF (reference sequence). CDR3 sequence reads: CATSTSGANVLTF. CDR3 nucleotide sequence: TGTGCCACCAGCACCTCTGGGGCCAACGTCCTGACTTTC.

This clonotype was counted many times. In DNA form, the CDR3 reads TGCGCCAGCAGCCCAACTCAGATCTCTGGAAACACCATATATTTT. Translating it yields CASSPTQISGNTIYF. V is TRBV4-1 and J is TRBJ1-3; the D is unclear. Germline values: CDR1 MGHRA, CDR2 YSYEKL. This CDR3 is built from 15 residues. The V end was cut by 4 bases, the J end by 0 bases, with 10 bases between.

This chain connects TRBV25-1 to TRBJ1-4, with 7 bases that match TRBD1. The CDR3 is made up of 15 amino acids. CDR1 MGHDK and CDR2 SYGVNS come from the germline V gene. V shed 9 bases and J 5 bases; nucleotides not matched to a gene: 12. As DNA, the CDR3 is TGTGCCAGTAGTATAGGGGGACAGTCGAATGAAAAACTGTTTTTT. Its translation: CASSIGGQSNEKLFF.

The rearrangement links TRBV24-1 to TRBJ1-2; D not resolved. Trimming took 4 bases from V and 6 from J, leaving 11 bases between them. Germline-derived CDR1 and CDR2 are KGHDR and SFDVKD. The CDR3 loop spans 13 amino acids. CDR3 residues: CATSDPLGDGYTF. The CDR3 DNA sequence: TGTGCCACCAGTGACCCACTCGGGGATGGCTACACCTTC.

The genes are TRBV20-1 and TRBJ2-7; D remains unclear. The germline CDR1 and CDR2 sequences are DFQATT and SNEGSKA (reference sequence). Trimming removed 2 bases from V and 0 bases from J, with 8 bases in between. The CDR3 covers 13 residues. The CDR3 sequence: CSARPPGSYEQYF. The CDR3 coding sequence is TGCAGTGCTAGACCCCCGGGCTCCTACGAGCAGTACTTC.

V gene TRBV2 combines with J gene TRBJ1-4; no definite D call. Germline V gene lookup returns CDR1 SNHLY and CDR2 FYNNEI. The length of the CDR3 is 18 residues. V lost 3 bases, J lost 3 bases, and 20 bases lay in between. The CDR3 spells CASSEREENTEANEKLFF. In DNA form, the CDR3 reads TGTGCCAGCAGTGAGCGGGAGGAGAACACTGAAGCTAATGAAAAACTGTTTTTT. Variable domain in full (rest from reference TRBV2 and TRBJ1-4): EPEVTQTPSHQVTQMGQEVILRCVPISNHLYFYWYRQILGQKVEFLVSFYNNEISEKSEIFDDQFSVERPDGSNFTLKIRSTKLEDSAMYFCASSEREENTEANEKLFFGSGTQLSVL.

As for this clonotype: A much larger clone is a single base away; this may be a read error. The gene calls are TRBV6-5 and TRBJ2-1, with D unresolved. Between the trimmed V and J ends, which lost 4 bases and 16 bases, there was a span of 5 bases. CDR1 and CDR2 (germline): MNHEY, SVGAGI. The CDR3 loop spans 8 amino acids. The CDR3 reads CASSCSFF. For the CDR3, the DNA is TGTGCCAGCAGTTGCTCTTTCTTC.

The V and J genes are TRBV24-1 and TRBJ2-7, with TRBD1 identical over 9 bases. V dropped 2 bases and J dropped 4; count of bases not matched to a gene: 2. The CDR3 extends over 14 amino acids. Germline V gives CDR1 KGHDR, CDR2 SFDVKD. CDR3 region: CATSDSGTGYEQYF. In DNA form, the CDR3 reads TGTGCCACCAGTGATTCCGGGACAGGGTACGAGCAGTACTTC.

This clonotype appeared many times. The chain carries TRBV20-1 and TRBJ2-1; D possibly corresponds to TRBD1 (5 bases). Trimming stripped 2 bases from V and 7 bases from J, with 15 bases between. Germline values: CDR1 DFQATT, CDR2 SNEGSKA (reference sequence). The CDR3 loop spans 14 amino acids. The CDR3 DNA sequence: TGCAGTGCTAGAACAGCTTGGAAGGGGAATGAGCAGTTCTTC. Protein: CSARTAWKGNEQFF.

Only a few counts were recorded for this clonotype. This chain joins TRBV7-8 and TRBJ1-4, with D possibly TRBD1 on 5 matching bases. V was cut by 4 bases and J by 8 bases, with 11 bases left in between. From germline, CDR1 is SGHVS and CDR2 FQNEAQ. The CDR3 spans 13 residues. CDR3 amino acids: CASSSSEGEKLFF. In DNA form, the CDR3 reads TGTGCCAGCAGCTCCTCGGAGGGGGAAAAACTGTTTTTT.

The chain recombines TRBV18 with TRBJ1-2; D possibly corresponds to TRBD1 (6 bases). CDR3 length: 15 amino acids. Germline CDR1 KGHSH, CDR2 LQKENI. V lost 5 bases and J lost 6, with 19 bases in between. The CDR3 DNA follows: TGTGCCAGCTCAACTATTAGGGACAATAGTGATGGCTACACCTTC. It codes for CASSTIRDNSDGYTF.

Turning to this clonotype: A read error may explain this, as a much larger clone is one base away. CDR3 in DNA: TGTGCCATCAGTTTTCGCGGATCCTACGAGCAGTACTTC. Its translation is CAISFRGSYEQYF. The chain carries TRBV10-3 and TRBJ2-7; D uncertain. CDR1 is ENHRY and CDR2 is SYGVKD in the germline V gene. With 5 bases removed from V and 1 base from J, the gap between germline ends came to 9 bases. The CDR3 contains 13 residues.